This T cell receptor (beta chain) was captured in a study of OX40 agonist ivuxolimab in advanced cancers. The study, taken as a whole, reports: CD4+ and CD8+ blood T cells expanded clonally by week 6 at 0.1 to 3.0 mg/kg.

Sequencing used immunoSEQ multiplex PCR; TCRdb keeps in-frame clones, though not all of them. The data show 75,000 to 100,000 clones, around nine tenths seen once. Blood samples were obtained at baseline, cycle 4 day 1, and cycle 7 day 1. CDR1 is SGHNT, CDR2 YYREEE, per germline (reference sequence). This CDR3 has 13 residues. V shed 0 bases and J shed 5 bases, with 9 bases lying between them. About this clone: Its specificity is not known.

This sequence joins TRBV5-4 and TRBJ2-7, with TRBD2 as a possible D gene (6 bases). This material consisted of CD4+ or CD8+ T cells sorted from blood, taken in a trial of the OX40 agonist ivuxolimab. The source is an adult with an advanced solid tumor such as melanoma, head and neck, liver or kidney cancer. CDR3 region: CASSLAPGDEQYF. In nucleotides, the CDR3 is TGTGCCAGCAGCTTGGCCCCGGGAGACGAGCAGTACTTC.